This passage covers 16 T cell receptor beta chains from one sample sequenced in a study of T cells in Graves' hyperthyroidism and ophthalmopathy. TCR beta CDR3 regions were amplified from RNA. Carried out on the TCR CDR3, a first-round RT-PCR used the HTBI primer set. TCRdb independently ran MiXCR on the multiplex PCR reads; one entry per CDR3 protein. The sample holds hundreds of thousands of distinct CDR3 sequences, around 39% seen once. Sequenced sample: blood. Receptor source: a young man with Graves' hyperthyroidism.

The table lists this clonotype with many counts. This sequence joins TRBV29-1 and TRBJ1-1; possibly TRBD1 for D (5 bases). CDR3 size: 13 residues. With 6 bases removed from V and 4 bases from J, the gap between germline ends came to 15 bases. Germline V gives CDR1 SQVTM, CDR2 ANQGSEA. The CDR3, as DNA: TGCAGCGTAGTCCCGACCGGGGGCACTGAAGCTTTCTTT. This encodes CSVVPTGGTEAFF. The full variable domain, its missing parts supplied by reference TRBV29-1 and TRBJ1-1, is SAVISQKPSRDICQRGTSLTIQCQVDSQVTMMFWYRQQPGQSLTLIATANQGSEATYESGFVIDKFPISRPNLTFSTLTVSNMSPEDSSIYLCSVVPTGGTEAFFGQGTRLTVV.

The rearrangement joins TRBV19 to TRBJ2-5, with D perhaps TRBD2 (6 bases). The DNA end is more similar to TRBJ2-1, so the J call may be wrong. The CDR3 extends over 13 amino acids. The germline gives CDR1 LNHDA, CDR2 SQIVND (reference sequence). This CDR3 reads CATSVNSYNEQFF. The CDR3 DNA follows: TGTGCCACTAGCGTAAACTCCTACAATGAGCAGTTCTTC.

This clonotype was seen only a few times. This sequence joins TRBV19 and TRBJ1-1, with D perhaps matching TRBD1 (5 bases). Germline CDR1 LNHDA, CDR2 SQIVND (reference sequence). The CDR3 contains 15 residues. V lost 7 bases, J lost 1 base, and 16 bases lay in between. Here the CDR3 DNA reads TGTGCCAGTACCCCGAGTAGCGGGGCGAACACTGAAGCTTTCTTT. Translated, it gives CASTPSSGANTEAFF.

The chain couples TRBV7-9 to TRBJ1-2, with D tentatively TRBD1 (6 bases). V lost 4 bases, J lost 4 bases, and 10 bases lay in between. Germline V gives CDR1 SEHNR, CDR2 FQNEAQ (reference sequence). The CDR3 extends over 13 amino acids. Written as DNA, the CDR3 is TGTGCCAGCAGCTCACAGGGTGTCTATGGCTACACCTTC. Its translation: CASSSQGVYGYTF.

The J gene is TRBJ2-7, the V gene TRBV7-2; D is unclear. V shed 3 bases and J shed 1 base, with 10 bases lying between them. Per germline, CDR1 SGHTA and CDR2 FQGNSA. The CDR3 contains 14 residues. CDR3 region: CASSLLRGSYEQYF. The CDR3 nucleotides are TGTGCCAGCAGCTTGTTGCGTGGGTCCTACGAGCAGTACTTC.

The rearrangement joins TRBV4-3 to TRBJ2-7; 10 positions agree with TRBD2. The V gene's germline CDR1 is LGHNA and CDR2 YSLEER. V was clipped by 6 bases and J by 0 bases; unmatched bases: 8. CDR3 size: 16 residues. The CDR3 loop is CASSPTPSGSSYEQYF. For the CDR3, the DNA is TGCGCCAGCAGTCCCACCCCTAGCGGGAGCTCCTACGAGCAGTACTTC.

This clonotype was counted many times. The rearrangement joins TRBV19 to TRBJ1-6; D is ambiguous. Germline CDR1 LNHDA, CDR2 SQIVND (reference sequence). This CDR3 region has 18 residues. V was trimmed by 3 bases and J by 8 bases, leaving 23 bases between them. The CDR3 nucleotides read TGTGCCAGTAGTATCCAACAATACCAGCTCCAGGCCGATTCACCCCTCCACTTT. Translating gives CASSIQQYQLQADSPLHF.

In the case of this clonotype: A read error may produce the germline difference seen at one junction end. The chain couples TRBV7-9 to TRBJ1-5, with D uncertain. This CDR3 has 15 amino acids. Germline assignment: CDR1 SEHNR and CDR2 FQNEAQ (reference sequence). The CDR3 DNA reads as TGCGCCAGCAGCTCCGGACGGAATAGCAATCAGCCCCAGCATTTT. The encoded protein is CASSSGRNSNQPQHF. Full variable domain (outside the CDR3, taken from reference TRBV7-9 and TRBJ1-5): DTGVSQNPRHKITKRGQNVTFRCDPISEHNRLYWYRQTLGQGPEFLTYFQNEAQLEKSRLLSDRFSAERPKGSFSTLEIQRTEQGDSAMYLCASSSGRNSNQPQHFGDGTRLSIL.

In this sample, this clonotype turned up a few times. V usage is TRBV12-3 or TRBV12-4 and J usage is TRBJ2-7; TRBD1 matches at 7 bases. This CDR3 is 13 amino acids long. V lost 6 bases to trimming and J lost 7 bases; unmatched junction nucleotides: 9. For the CDR3, the DNA is TGTGCCAGCAGCCCGGACCAGGGGGAAGAGCAGTACTTC. Translated, it gives CASSPDQGEEQYF.

The chain links TRBV7-2 to TRBJ2-2; D tentatively fits TRBD1 or TRBD2 (5 bases each). Germline CDR1 is SGHTA and CDR2 is FQGNSA. This CDR3 has 16 amino acids. The V and J ends lost 1 base and 6 bases respectively, with 15 bases between them. Written as DNA, the CDR3 is TGTGCCAGCAGCTTAGATTGGCAGGGACGAGCCGGGGAGCTGTTTTTT. Its translation is CASSLDWQGRAGELFF. The full variable domain, its missing parts supplied by reference TRBV7-2 and TRBJ2-2, is GAGVSQSPSNKVTEKGKDVELRCDPISGHTALYWYRQSLGQGLEFLIYFQGNSAPDKSGLPSDRFSAERTGGSVSTLTIQRTQQEDSAVYLCASSLDWQGRAGELFFGEGSRLTVL.

V usage is TRBV29-1 and J usage is TRBJ2-7, with TRBD1 matching over 7 bases. V was pared by 8 bases and J by 0 bases, with 13 bases of the junction left unmatched. Germline assignment: CDR1 SQVTM and CDR2 ANQGSEA. The length of the CDR3 is 15 residues. The CDR3 spells CSFASGDRPSYEQYF. CDR3 sequence (DNA): TGCAGCTTCGCTAGTGGGGACAGACCCTCCTACGAGCAGTACTTC.

This clonotype was seen a few times. Mismatch with germline at one junction end may stem from a read error. The gene calls are TRBV19 and TRBJ1-1; 8 bases align to TRBD1. This CDR3 contains 16 residues. CDR1 and CDR2 from the germline V gene are LNHDA and SQIVND (reference sequence). In DNA, the CDR3 is TGCGCCAGCAGCCCCGGACCAGGGGGCGCTTATACTGAAGCTTTCTTT. Its translation is CASSPGPGGAYTEAFF.

This clonotype was recorded many times. J is TRBJ2-7 and V is TRBV14; D is perhaps TRBD1 (6 bases). Germline V gene data show CDR1 as SGHDN and CDR2 as FVKESK. Trimming cost V 3 bases and J 1 base, with 10 bases left between them. CDR3 length: 14 amino acids. CDR3 amino acids: CASSHGGLSYEQYF. DNA of the CDR3: TGTGCCAGCAGCCATGGGGGCCTATCCTACGAGCAGTACTTC.

The chain has TRBV12-5 and TRBJ2-6; 9 bases agree with TRBD1. Trimming removed 4 bases from V and 2 bases from J; junction bases left unmatched: 3. Per the germline V gene, CDR1 is LGHNT and CDR2 is FRNRAP. The CDR3 covers 16 residues. The CDR3 DNA follows: TGTGCTAGTGGTTCCACAGGGGGCGCTGGGGCCAACGTCCTGACTTTC. Residues: CASGSTGGAGANVLTF.

V and J are TRBV13 and TRBJ2-5, with 12 bases identical to TRBD1. J gave up 5 bases and V 6 bases, and 10 bases lay outside the gene matches. This CDR3 contains 16 residues. Germline-derived CDR1 and CDR2 are PRHDT and FYEKMQ (reference sequence). CDR3 DNA: TGTGCCAGCAGTTTTGGGACAGGGGGCTTTTTGGAGACCCAGTACTTC. It translates to CASSFGTGGFLETQYF.

This clonotype was counted between two and nine times. The CDR3 sequence is CATAYGTGSDQPQHF. CDR3 sequence (DNA): TGTGCCACCGCCTACGGGACAGGGTCCGATCAGCCCCAGCATTTT. The chain employs TRBV5-5 and TRBJ1-5; TRBD1 matches at 9 bases. The CDR3 runs to 15 residues. J lost 5 bases, V lost 9 bases, and 12 bases had no gene match. Germline V gene sequence: CDR1 SGHKS, CDR2 YYEKEE (reference sequence).